This TCR beta chain stems from a study of T cells after yellow fever vaccination (dated by TCRdb to between 2018 and 2020). Describing the broader study: The SMART-Seq v4 Ultra Low Input RNA kit was used to prepare libraries from fractions with low cell numbers. To follow T-cell clones before and after both primary and booster YFV17D yellow fever vaccination, bulk TCR alpha and beta repertoires underwent longitudinal sequencing. The cohort comprised two healthy male donors, one aged 18 to 30 and one aged 30 to 40 years. Blood was drawn at multiple timepoints before and after primary and secondary immunization, with bulk PBMC replicates and cell subsets isolated. What the work shows at the level of the full study, not this receptor alone: Because only two donors were included in the study, the extent to which the findings can be generalized is limited. The secondary T-cell response was found to be weaker but faster than the primary response, with a peak reached on day 5 rather than on day 15. A small fraction of clonotypes showed up in both the CD4 and CD8 compartments, probably as a result of convergent recombination. After the booster, most clones that had expanded after primary vaccination were detected again (around 96% of CD4 and 88% of CD8), suggesting broad maintenance of memory. Because abundant contaminating clonotypes from the bulk population could be contained in FACS-sorted repertoires, computational filtering was required.

Ten or more counts support this clonotype. Its target antigen remains unknown. No much larger clonotype is one base removed from it; base qualities were not supplied. The sample's treatment or condition label, in plain terms: live attenuated yellow fever vaccine strain. PBMCs were isolated from peripheral blood using a standard Ficoll-Paque protocol. Dynabeads CD4 and CD8 positive selection kits were used to isolate the CD4 and CD8 T-cell fractions. TriZol was used to extract RNA from bulk PBMCs, CD4 and CD8 fractions, and dextramer-positive and dextramer-negative fractions. V is reduced by 5 bases and J by 5 bases, leaving a spacing of 19 bases between them. From the germline V gene (reference sequence), CDR1 is DFQATT and CDR2 is SNEGSKA. The CDR3 numbers 14 residues from cysteine through phenylalanine. Only the CDR3 DNA stays, 42 bases, in frame from base 1. TCR cDNA was synthesized by 5'RACE template switching, through which a universal primer site and unique molecular identifiers were introduced. Priming of cDNA synthesis was performed from both the TCR alpha and TCR beta constant segments. Library amplification involved two PCR steps, and the second step added sample barcodes and sequencing adapters. Libraries were sequenced on Illumina HiSeq 2500 (2x100 bp) or NovaSeq (2x150 bp). The paper's processing steps were these. Reads were demultiplexed and collapsed into UMI consensus sequences with MIGEC, and V(D)J alignment was performed with MiXCR. Vaccine-responding clonotypes were defined with edgeR using replicate PBMC samples, requiring FDR below 0.01 and a log2 fold change above 5 up to day 15. Each bulk clonotype received a CD4 or CD8 identity based on whether the sequenced CD4 or CD8 repertoire contained that clonotype at higher abundance. The public reads were reanalyzed by TCRdb: fastp trimming at Q25, MiXCR alignment, in-frame beta chains only. Rows are unified per CDR3 protein, each entry keeping the most common DNA and genes. The V and J calls come from TCRdb's annotation, not from the publication. For this sample the table gives about 110,000 distinct CDR3 sequences, of which 8% to 9.5% were detected only once. The top ten hold 25% of the sample.

This sequence originates from a young man who received the YFV17D yellow fever vaccine. This material consisted of CD8+ T cells sorted from PBMCs, taken 45 days after the yellow fever booster vaccination. This chain is built from TRBV20-1 and TRBJ2-7; tentative D gene TRBD1, with 6 bases matching. CDR3 sequence: CSAGPGHLLDEQYF. The DNA sequence is given as TGCAGTGCTGGGCCGGGACATCTTCTGGACGAGCAGTACTTC.